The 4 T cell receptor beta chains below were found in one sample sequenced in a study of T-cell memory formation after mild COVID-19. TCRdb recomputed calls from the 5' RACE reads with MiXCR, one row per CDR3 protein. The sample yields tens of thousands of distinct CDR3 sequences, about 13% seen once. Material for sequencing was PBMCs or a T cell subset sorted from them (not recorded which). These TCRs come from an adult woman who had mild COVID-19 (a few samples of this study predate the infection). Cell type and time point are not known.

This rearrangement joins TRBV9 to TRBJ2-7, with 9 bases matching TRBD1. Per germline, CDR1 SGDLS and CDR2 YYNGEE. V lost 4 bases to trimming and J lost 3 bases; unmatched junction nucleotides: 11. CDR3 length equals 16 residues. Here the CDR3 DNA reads TGTGCCAGCAGCCCCCGCTCCGGGACAGGGAACTACGAGCAGTACTTC. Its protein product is CASSPRSGTGNYEQYF.

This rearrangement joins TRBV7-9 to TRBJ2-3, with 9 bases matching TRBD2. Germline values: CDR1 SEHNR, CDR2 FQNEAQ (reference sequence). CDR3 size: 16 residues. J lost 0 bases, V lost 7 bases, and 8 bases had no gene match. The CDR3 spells CASILDLAGSTDTQYF. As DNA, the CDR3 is TGTGCCAGCATTCTAGACCTAGCGGGGAGCACAGATACGCAGTATTTT.

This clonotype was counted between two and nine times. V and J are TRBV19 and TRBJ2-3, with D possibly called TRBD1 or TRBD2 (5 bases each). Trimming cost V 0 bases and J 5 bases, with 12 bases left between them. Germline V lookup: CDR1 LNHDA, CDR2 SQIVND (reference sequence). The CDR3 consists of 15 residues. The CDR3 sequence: CASSIDWDQKDTQYF. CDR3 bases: TGTGCCAGTAGTATAGATTGGGACCAAAAAGATACGCAGTATTTT. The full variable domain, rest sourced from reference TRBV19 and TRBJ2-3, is DGGITQSPKYLFRKEGQNVTLSCEQNLNHDAMYWYRQDPGQGLRLIYYSQIVNDFQKGDIAEGYSVSREKKESFPLTVTSAQKNPTAFYLCASSIDWDQKDTQYFGPGTRLTVL.

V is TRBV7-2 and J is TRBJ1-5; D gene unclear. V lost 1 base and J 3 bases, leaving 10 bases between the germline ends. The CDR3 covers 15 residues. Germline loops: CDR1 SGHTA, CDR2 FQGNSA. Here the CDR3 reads CASSLDSGSNQPQHF. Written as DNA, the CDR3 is TGTGCCAGCAGCTTAGACTCGGGGTCCAATCAGCCCCAGCATTTT.